The 14 T cell receptor beta chains below come from one sample, sequenced in a study of T-cell reconstitution after alpha-beta-depleted transplantation in children (dated by TCRdb to the mid-2010s). Library preparation was by PCR. Sequencing relied on an Illumina HiSeq 2500. To normalize quantification of the TCRbeta repertoire, the TCR libraries were built with molecular barcoding that relied on unique molecular identifiers. TCRdb passed the public sequencing reads through fastp at Q25 and MiXCR, retaining productive beta sequences. Under each unique CDR3 protein, matching rows form one entry showing the most common genes and DNA. The sample table holds a few hundred thousand distinct CDR3 sequences, of which roughly 44% were seen once. The ten largest account for roughly a quarter of the sample. The sample's treatment or condition label is to be understood as: allogeneic hematopoietic cell transplantation with graft depleted of TCRalphabeta T cells and CD19 B cells.

Sample: PBMCs, taken before TCRalphabeta/CD19-depleted stem cell transplant. These receptors came from a girl between 2 and 10 years old with aplastic anemia, due to receive a stem cell transplant.

This clonotype was detected once. A much larger clone lies one base from this, so it may be a read error. The chain carries TRBV7-2 and TRBJ2-7; 13 nucleotides line up with TRBD2. The CDR3 length is 17 residues. Germline assignment: CDR1 SGHTA and CDR2 FQGNSA. The ends lost 0 bases at V and 2 bases at J; junction bases unmatched: 4. CDR3 nucleotides: TGTACCAGCAGCTTAGCGAGGACTAGCGGGAGAGCCTACGAGCAGTACTTC. Residues: CTSSLARTSGRAYEQYF.

CDR3 protein: CASSSRSRGEQYF. The CDR3, as DNA: TGTGCCAGCAGTTCTCGGTCCCGCGGCGAGCAGTACTTC. The rearrangement links TRBV6-5 to TRBJ2-7; no clear D gene. The germline V and J ends were trimmed by 4 bases and 6 bases, with 13 bases remaining between them. From germline, CDR1 is MNHEY and CDR2 SVGAGI. This CDR3 is built from 13 residues.

The chain links TRBV7-2 to TRBJ2-5; either TRBD1 or TRBD2 may fit D (5 bases each). Germline V gene data show CDR1 as SGHTA and CDR2 as FQGNSA. The ends were cut back, 5 bases at V and 2 bases at J, with 15 bases in the middle. CDR3 length: 15 residues. The CDR3 DNA is TGTGCCAGCAGCGGCAGAGGGACCAATCAAGAGACCCAGTACTTC. Amino acid sequence: CASSGRGTNQETQYF.

This clonotype is a singleton in its sample. J is TRBJ2-3 and V is TRBV6-5; D is possibly TRBD2 (6 bases). The V gene lost 2 bases and the J gene lost 0 bases, with 9 bases spanning the gap. CDR1 and CDR2 from the germline V gene are MNHEY and SVGAGI. The CDR3 loop spans 15 amino acids. The CDR3 DNA reads as TGTGCCAGCAGTTACGCCGGGACTAGCACAGATACGCAGTATTTT. It codes for CASSYAGTSTDTQYF.

This clonotype was observed many times. The chain employs TRBV7-2 and TRBJ2-7; 7 nucleotides align to TRBD2. Looked up from germline, CDR1 is SGHTA and CDR2 is FQGNSA. This CDR3 is 16 amino acids long. Trimming took 5 bases from V and 4 from J; bases not matched to a gene: 14. The CDR3 DNA follows: TGTGCCAGCAGCCCCACGCTAGCGGCCGCTTTATACGAGCAGTACTTC. Translated, it gives CASSPTLAAALYEQYF.

The gene calls are TRBV27 and TRBJ2-5; D possibly corresponds to TRBD1 (5 bases). With 5 bases removed from V and 1 base from J, the gap between germline ends came to 17 bases. Germline lookup yields CDR1 MNHEY and CDR2 SMNVEV (reference sequence). The CDR3 contains 16 residues. The CDR3 loop reads CASSPRQPRAQETQYF. In DNA form, the CDR3 reads TGTGCCAGCAGTCCCCGACAGCCCAGGGCCCAAGAGACCCAGTACTTC.

The rearrangement links TRBV28 to TRBJ2-1; D remains ambiguous. CDR3 length equals 14 residues. The germline V and J ends were trimmed by 3 bases and 7 bases, with 13 bases remaining between them. The germline V gene has CDR1 MDHEN and CDR2 SYDVKM. The chain's CDR3 is CASSFLRANNEQFF. In nucleotides, the CDR3 is TGTGCCAGCAGTTTCCTTAGGGCCAATAATGAGCAGTTCTTC.

This chain joins TRBV7-2 and TRBJ2-3, with 10 bases identical to TRBD1. V shed 1 base and J 7 bases; nucleotides not matched to a gene: 11. The germline V gene encodes CDR1 SGHTA and CDR2 FQGNSA. The CDR3 covers 17 residues. The CDR3 region is CASSLVSGTGVFNTQYF. DNA for the CDR3: TGTGCCAGCAGCTTAGTGTCCGGGACAGGGGTTTTTAATACGCAGTATTTT. The variable domain in full, with the rest retrieved from reference TRBV7-2 and TRBJ2-3, is GAGVSQSPSNKVTEKGKDVELRCDPISGHTALYWYRQSLGQGLEFLIYFQGNSAPDKSGLPSDRFSAERTGGSVSTLTIQRTQQEDSAVYLCASSLVSGTGVFNTQYFGPGTRLTVL.

The chain links TRBV5-1 to TRBJ1-1, with D uncertain. The CDR3 length is 15 residues. Trimming took 4 bases from V and 4 from J, leaving 17 bases between them. Germline lookup yields CDR1 SGHRS and CDR2 YFSETQ. The CDR3 spells CASSPSTDRSTEAFF. For the CDR3, the DNA is TGCGCCAGCAGCCCCTCGACGGATAGGTCCACTGAAGCTTTCTTT. Full variable domain (outside the CDR3, taken from reference TRBV5-1 and TRBJ1-1): KAGVTQTPRYLIKTRGQQVTLSCSPISGHRSVSWYQQTPGQGLQFLFEYFSETQRNKGNFPGRFSGRQFSNSRSEMNVSTLELGDSALYLCASSPSTDRSTEAFFGQGTRLTVV.

Only a few counts were recorded for this clonotype. The rearrangement joins TRBV2 to TRBJ1-5; TRBD1 is a possible D gene (6 bases). The CDR3 contains 14 residues. Germline V CDR1 and CDR2: SNHLY, FYNNEI. V gave up 6 bases and J gave up 3 bases, with 12 bases separating them. DNA of the CDR3: TGTGCCAGCAGCAAAGGGGGGATCAATCAGCCCCAGCATTTT. This encodes CASSKGGINQPQHF.

The sample holds a few counts of this clonotype. This chain links TRBV7-3 with TRBJ1-6; the D gene is possibly TRBD1 (5 bases). Germline values: CDR1 SGHTA, CDR2 FQGTGA. The CDR3 has 18 amino acids. The V end lost 0 bases, the J end lost 0 bases, and 12 bases lay between the germline ends. This chain's CDR3 is CASSLTGLRSSYNSPLHF. CDR3 coding DNA: TGTGCCAGCAGCTTAACGGGACTGAGGAGCTCCTATAATTCACCCCTCCACTTT.

This clonotype was seen a handful of times. This sequence joins TRBV20-1 and TRBJ2-3; D remains ambiguous. The CDR3 has 11 amino acids. V was pared by 3 bases and J by 6 bases, with 7 bases between. From germline, CDR1 is DFQATT and CDR2 SNEGSKA (reference sequence). CDR3 loop: CSASRFDTQYF. Written as DNA, the CDR3 is TGCAGTGCTAGTAGGTTTGATACGCAGTATTTT.

This clonotype was seen a few times. The chain uses TRBV28 and TRBJ2-6, with D unresolved. Trimming removed 6 bases from V and 1 base from J, with 10 bases in between. Germline values: CDR1 MDHEN, CDR2 SYDVKM. The CDR3 has 15 amino acids. The CDR3 DNA reads as TGTGCCAGCAGCCAGATGATATCTGGGGCCAACGTCCTGACTTTC. It codes for CASSQMISGANVLTF.

The V call is TRBV27, the J call TRBJ1-1; D ambiguous. The CDR3 runs 14 residues. Germline-derived CDR1 and CDR2 are MNHEY and SMNVEV (reference sequence). V dropped 3 bases and J dropped 4 bases, with 12 bases sitting between them. The CDR3 loop reads CASSLLGPGTEAFF. CDR3 bases: TGTGCCAGCAGTTTGCTGGGCCCCGGCACTGAAGCTTTCTTT.